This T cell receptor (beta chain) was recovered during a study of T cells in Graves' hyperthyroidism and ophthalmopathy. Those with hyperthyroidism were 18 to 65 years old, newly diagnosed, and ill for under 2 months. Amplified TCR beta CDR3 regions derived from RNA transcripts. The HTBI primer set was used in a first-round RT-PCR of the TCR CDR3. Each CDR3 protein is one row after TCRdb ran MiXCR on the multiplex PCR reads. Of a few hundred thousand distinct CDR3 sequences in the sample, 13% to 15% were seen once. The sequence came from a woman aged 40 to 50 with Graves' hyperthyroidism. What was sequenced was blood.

The DNA for the CDR3 is TGTGCCAGCAGCTTAGGATCGGACAACGAGCAGTACTTC. This translates into CASSLGSDNEQYF. This chain links TRBV7-3 with TRBJ2-7; D is possibly TRBD1 (5 bases). Deletions cut 2 bases from V and 5 bases from J, with 10 bases between. Germline V gene data show CDR1 as SGHTA and CDR2 as FQGTGA. CDR3 length: 13 amino acids.